The 16 T cell receptor beta chains below come from one sample, sequenced in a study of shared clonotypes between healthy human individuals. TCRdb's copy holds only in-frame clones and misses some; the assay was immunoSEQ multiplex PCR. Of under 1,100,000 clones in the sample, 70% to 80% are singletons; the top ten hold approximately 1.5%. Sequencing was carried out using memory CD4+ T cells sorted from blood. Subset: CD45RA-negative fraction. All receptors come from a man between 18 and 29 years old in good health.

This clone was detected only once. The chain links TRBV19 to TRBJ2-5; no clear D gene. Germline V gene sequence: CDR1 LNHDA, CDR2 SQIVND (reference sequence). Trimming took off 4 bases at V and 3 bases at J, with 12 bases between the two ends. This CDR3 has 14 residues. CDR3 amino acids: CASSTRREKETQYF. Here the CDR3 DNA reads TGTGCCAGTAGTACTCGGAGAGAGAAAGAGACCCAGTACTTC.

This clone occurred a few times. The chain is built from TRBV5-1 and TRBJ2-3, with 15 bases identical to TRBD2. Unmatched junction bases numbered 10, after V lost 4 bases and J lost 7 bases. This CDR3 is built from 17 residues. Looked up from germline, CDR1 is SGHRS and CDR2 is YFSETQ. CDR3 coding DNA: TGCGCCAGCAGCGGCCTCGGGACTAGCGGGGGGAGTTATACGCAGTATTTT. This encodes CASSGLGTSGGSYTQYF.

The chain has TRBV6-5 and TRBJ2-2, with 8 bases identical to TRBD1. Germline loops: CDR1 MNHEY, CDR2 SVGAGI. The CDR3 totals 14 residues. Germline trimming cut 4 bases from V and 7 bases from J; bases unmatched to any gene: 5. CDR3 amino acids: CASSLAGGGGELFF. CDR3 nucleotides: TGTGCCAGCAGTTTAGCAGGGGGCGGCGGGGAGCTGTTTTTT.

This chain links TRBV14 with TRBJ2-7; the D is unclear. V was shortened by 4 bases and J by 3 bases, with 10 bases between the two germline ends. The CDR3 loop spans 13 amino acids. Germline V gene lookup returns CDR1 SGHDN and CDR2 FVKESK. The CDR3 here is CASSPEVYYEQYF. DNA for the CDR3: TGTGCCAGCAGCCCCGAGGTCTACTACGAGCAGTACTTC.

The chain's CDR3 is CAWSIGDGEKLFF. The CDR3 DNA reads TGTGCCTGGAGTATCGGGGATGGTGAAAAACTGTTTTTT. J is TRBJ1-4 and V is TRBV30; unclear D gene. V shed 2 bases and J shed 7 bases, with 11 bases lying between them. Germline V gene data show CDR1 as GTSNPN and CDR2 as SVGIG (reference sequence). This CDR3 region has 13 residues.

In its sample, this clone was seen once. V and J are TRBV7-2 and TRBJ2-7; a possible D gene is TRBD2 (6 bases). The CDR3 spans 14 residues. V was cut by 2 bases and J by 0 bases, with 8 bases left in between. Germline loops: CDR1 SGHTA, CDR2 FQGNSA. The CDR3 region is CASSLRGTSYEQYF. The DNA of the CDR3 is TGTGCCAGCAGCTTACGGGGGACCTCCTACGAGCAGTACTTC.

V usage is TRBV29-1 and J usage is TRBJ2-3, with 7 bases matching TRBD2. CDR3 length equals 14 residues. Trimming at V came to 4 bases and at J to 0 bases, leaving 4 bases not matched to a gene. Germline V lookup: CDR1 SQVTM, CDR2 ANQGSEA. The CDR3 here is CSVVRRGSTDTQYF. The DNA of the CDR3 is TGCAGCGTTGTAAGGCGGGGGAGCACAGATACGCAGTATTTT.

Note on this clone: This sample also contains other DNA sequences that code for the same CDR3. J is TRBJ1-5 and V is TRBV9; no definite D call. V lost 0 bases and J 0 bases, leaving 7 bases between the germline ends. The CDR3 sequence is 15 residues long. Germline V gene lookup returns CDR1 SGDLS and CDR2 YYNGEE. CDR3 bases: TGTGCCAGCAGCGTAGGGCGGGATAGCAATCAGCCCCAGCATTTT. Protein sequence: CASSVGRDSNQPQHF.

The chain couples TRBV7-2 to TRBJ2-7, with D possibly matching TRBD2 (5 bases). This CDR3 is built from 14 residues. The germline V and J ends were trimmed by 5 bases and 4 bases, with 15 bases remaining between them. The germline V gene has CDR1 SGHTA and CDR2 FQGNSA. The CDR3 bases are TGTGCCAGCAGCCCAGCGGCGGACGCGTACGAGCAGTACTTC. Its protein is CASSPAADAYEQYF.

This clone was picked up one time. The chain links TRBV4-3 to TRBJ2-3; possibly TRBD2 for D (5 bases). The germline V and J ends were trimmed by 3 bases and 1 base, with 11 bases remaining between them. Germline loops: CDR1 LGHNA, CDR2 YSLEER. This CDR3 comprises 15 residues. CDR3 sequence reads: CASSQRGLGTDTQYF. In nucleotides, the CDR3 is TGCGCCAGCAGCCAGCGCGGGCTGGGCACAGATACGCAGTATTTT.

This sequence joins TRBV4-1 and TRBJ1-1; possibly TRBD1 for D (5 bases). Germline CDR1 is MGHRA and CDR2 is YSYEKL. V lost 0 bases, J lost 1 base, and 9 bases lay in between. The CDR3 loop spans 15 amino acids. The CDR3 DNA follows: TGCGCCAGCAGCCAAGATAGGGGTCCGAACACTGAAGCTTTCTTT. Translated, it gives CASSQDRGPNTEAFF.

The gene calls are TRBV7-6 and TRBJ2-5, with 7 bases matching TRBD1. From germline, CDR1 is SGHVS and CDR2 FNYEAQ. CDR3 length: 13 residues. V was clipped by 1 base and J by 7 bases; unmatched bases: 3. CDR3 DNA sequence: TGTGCCAGCAGCTTAGGGCCAGGGGGGACCCAGTACTTC. It encodes CASSLGPGGTQYF.

This clone was seen only a few times. The V call is TRBV27, the J call TRBJ2-2; D unresolved. The V end was cut by 9 bases, the J end by 7 bases, with 21 bases between. From germline, CDR1 is MNHEY and CDR2 SMNVEV (reference sequence). The CDR3 totals 15 residues. CDR3 bases: TGTGCCAGTTCCCCCTATGGGCTACCCGACGGGGAGCTGTTTTTT. This codes for CASSPYGLPDGELFF.

This clone came up a few times. The rearrangement joins TRBV28 to TRBJ2-4; D is perhaps TRBD2 (5 bases). Deletions cut 3 bases from V and 5 bases from J, with 8 bases between. The CDR3 length is 13 residues. Germline V gene lookup returns CDR1 MDHEN and CDR2 SYDVKM. The CDR3 loop reads CASSFEGENIQYF. In DNA, the CDR3 is TGTGCCAGCAGTTTTGAGGGCGAAAACATTCAGTACTTC. Drawing the rest from reference TRBV28 and TRBJ2-4, the complete variable domain is DVKVTQSSRYLVKRTGEKVFLECVQDMDHENMFWYRQDPGLGLRLIYFSYDVKMKEKGDIPEGYSVSREKKERFSLILESASTNQTSMYLCASSFEGENIQYFGAGTRLSVL.

The chain is built from TRBV5-5 and TRBJ1-6; D not resolved. The V gene's germline CDR1 is SGHKS and CDR2 YYEKEE (reference sequence). Trimming stripped 4 bases from V and 13 bases from J, with 18 bases between. The CDR3 contains 14 residues. The CDR3 loop is CASSPGRDFRPLHF. The CDR3 bases are TGTGCCAGCAGCCCCGGACGGGATTTTCGGCCCCTCCACTTT.

The chain is built from TRBV10-3 and TRBJ2-2, with TRBD1 as a possible D gene (6 bases). The CDR3 loop spans 15 amino acids. Germline CDR1 reads ENHRY; CDR2 reads SYGVKD. The ends were cut back, 10 bases at V and 2 bases at J, with 17 bases in the middle. In nucleotides, the CDR3 is TGTGCCACCCAAACCGGACAGAGAAACACCGGGGAGCTGTTTTTT. This codes for CATQTGQRNTGELFF.